This T cell receptor beta chain was documented in a study of blood T cells in healthy people across ages. A second PCR, run for about 7 to 11 cycles, used a sample-barcoded 5' primer plus a J-beta primer mix. MiXCR was run by TCRdb on the 5' RACE reads, yielding one entry per CDR3 protein. Among around 580,000 distinct CDR3 sequences, roughly 48% were seen once, and the ten largest hold approximately 25%. This clonotype turned up a few times. CDR3 length: 15 residues. The V and J ends lost 1 base and 6 bases respectively, with 12 bases between them. Per germline, CDR1 LGHNA and CDR2 YSLEER. The sequencing sample was made of blood. This rearrangement joins TRBV4-3 to TRBJ1-4; D perhaps matches TRBD1 (6 bases). This TCR came from a man older than 75 in good health. The CDR3 loop is CASSQAGAAYEKLFF. The CDR3 coding sequence is TGCGCCAGCAGCCAAGCGGGGGCTGCATATGAAAAACTGTTTTTT.